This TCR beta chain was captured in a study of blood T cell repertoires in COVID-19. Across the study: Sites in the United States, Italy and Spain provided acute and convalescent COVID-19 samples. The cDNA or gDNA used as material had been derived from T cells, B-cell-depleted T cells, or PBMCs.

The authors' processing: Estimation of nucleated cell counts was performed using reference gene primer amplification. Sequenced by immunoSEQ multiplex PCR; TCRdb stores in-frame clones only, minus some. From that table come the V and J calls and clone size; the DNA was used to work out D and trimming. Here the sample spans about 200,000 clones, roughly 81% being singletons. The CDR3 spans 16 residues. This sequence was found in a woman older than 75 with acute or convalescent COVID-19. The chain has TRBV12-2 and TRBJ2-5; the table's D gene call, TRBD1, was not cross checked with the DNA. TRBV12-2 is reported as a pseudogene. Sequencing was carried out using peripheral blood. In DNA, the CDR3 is TGTGCAAGTCGCTTATGGCAGGACAGGGCCGGGGAGACCCAGTACTTC. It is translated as CASRLWQDRAGETQYF.